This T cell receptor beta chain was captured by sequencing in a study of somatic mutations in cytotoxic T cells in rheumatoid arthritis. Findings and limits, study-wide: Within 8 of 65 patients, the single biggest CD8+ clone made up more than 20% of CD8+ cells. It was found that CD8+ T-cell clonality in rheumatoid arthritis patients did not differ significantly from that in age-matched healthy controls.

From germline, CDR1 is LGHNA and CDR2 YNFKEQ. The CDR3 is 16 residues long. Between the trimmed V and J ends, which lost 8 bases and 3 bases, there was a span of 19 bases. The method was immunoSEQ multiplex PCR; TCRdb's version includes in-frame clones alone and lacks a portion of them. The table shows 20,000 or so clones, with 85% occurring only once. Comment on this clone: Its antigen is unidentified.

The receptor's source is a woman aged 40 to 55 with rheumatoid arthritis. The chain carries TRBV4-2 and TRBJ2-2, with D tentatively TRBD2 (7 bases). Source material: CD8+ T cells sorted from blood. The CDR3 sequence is CASPVGGQEYTGELFF. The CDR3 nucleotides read TGTGCCAGCCCCGTGGGGGGGCAGGAATACACCGGGGAGCTGTTTTTT.